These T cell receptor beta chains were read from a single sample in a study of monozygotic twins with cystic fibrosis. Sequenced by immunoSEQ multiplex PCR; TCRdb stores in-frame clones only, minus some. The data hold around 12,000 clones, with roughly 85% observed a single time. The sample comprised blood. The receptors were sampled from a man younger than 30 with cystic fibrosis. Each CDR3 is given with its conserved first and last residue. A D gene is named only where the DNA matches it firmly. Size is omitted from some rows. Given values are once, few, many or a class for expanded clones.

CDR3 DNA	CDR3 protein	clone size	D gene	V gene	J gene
TGTGCCAGCAGCTTAATTGGGGACTACACTGAAGCTTTCTTT	CASSLIGDYTEAFF	-	-	TRBV5-5	TRBJ1-1
TGTGCCAGCAGTGCGCCTATACAGGCTCACCTCTCACCCCTCCACTTT	CASSAPIQAHLSPLHF	few	-	TRBV6-6	TRBJ1-6
TGTGCCAGCAGCGGGGTAGCGGGGGGTCCCCAAGAGACCCAGTACTTC	CASSGVAGGPQETQYF	-	TRBD2	TRBV9	TRBJ2-5
TGCGCCAGCAGCTTGGGCACAGGGCACCTCCGGGAGACCCAGTACTTC	CASSLGTGHLRETQYF	few	-	TRBV5-1	TRBJ2-5
TGTGCCATCAGACCTGGGACTAGCGGGAGAGACAATGAGCAGTTCTTC	CAIRPGTSGRDNEQFF	-	TRBD2	TRBV10-3	TRBJ2-1
TGTGCCAGCAGACAAGGACAGAACACTGAAGCTTTCTTT	CASRQGQNTEAFF	once	-	TRBV7-8	TRBJ1-1
TGTGCCAGCACTAGGACTAGCGGGAGTAGGGAGACCCAGTACTTC	CASTRTSGSRETQYF	-	TRBD2	TRBV2	TRBJ2-5
TGCGCCAGCAGCCAAGATGGTGGGGGGGACATCTATGGCTACACCTTC	CASSQDGGGDIYGYTF	-	-	TRBV4-3	TRBJ1-2
TGTGCCAGCAGTTTATGGGTGACTAGCGGGGGGCCCCAAGAGACCCAGTACTTC	CASSLWVTSGGPQETQYF	-	TRBD2	TRBV28	TRBJ2-5
TGCGCCAGCAGCTTGGTAGGGACTAGCGCCTACAATGAGCAGTTCTTC	CASSLVGTSAYNEQFF	-	TRBD2	TRBV5-1	TRBJ2-1
TGCGCCAGCACCCGAGGGGTCGGGGGGACCCTCTACGAGCAGTACTTC	CASTRGVGGTLYEQYF	-	TRBD2	TRBV10-1	TRBJ2-7
TGTGCCAGCAGCTTCCATGTGTTGCGGAGAGGATATAAGTTCTTC	CASSFHVLRRGYKFF	-	-	TRBV7-9	TRBJ2-1
TGTGCCATCAGTGATCGGGCTAATCAGCCCCAGCATTTT	CAISDRANQPQHF	-	-	TRBV10-3	TRBJ1-5
TGTGCCAGCAGCTTAAGAGGGCACAGCACAGATACGCAGTATTTT	CASSLRGHSTDTQYF	-	-	TRBV11-3	TRBJ2-3
TGTGCCAGCTCACCAAAACTAGCGGGCAACTACAATGAGCAGTTCTTC	CASSPKLAGNYNEQFF	-	TRBD2	TRBV18	TRBJ2-1
TGCGCCAGCAGCCTTGAGGTTAACACTGAAGCTTTCTTT	CASSLEVNTEAFF	-	-	TRBV5-1	TRBJ1-1
TGTGCCAGCTCCCCAAATGGGACAAGGTACAATGAGCAGTTCTTC	CASSPNGTRYNEQFF	-	-	TRBV25-1	TRBJ2-1
TGTGCCAGCAGTGAAGCGCTAAATGACAGTCGTGGCTACACCTTC	CASSEALNDSRGYTF	-	-	TRBV2	TRBJ1-2
TGCGCCAGCAGCCAAGGGACCTCTGGAAACACCATATATTTT	CASSQGTSGNTIYF	-	-	TRBV4-3	TRBJ1-3
TGTGCCAGTAGTATAAGGGGTCTTGAAAACATTCAGTACTTC	CASSIRGLENIQYF	-	-	TRBV19	TRBJ2-4
TGTGCCAGCAGCTTAACCCCGGGGAGTGAAGCTTTCTTT	CASSLTPGSEAFF	-	-	TRBV7-3	TRBJ1-1
TGTGCCAGCAGCGTTGACAGGGGAAAAGAGACCCAGTACTTC	CASSVDRGKETQYF	-	TRBD1	TRBV2	TRBJ2-5
TGTGCCTGGAGTGGACCCAGGGGGGCGGGTGGCTACACCTTC	CAWSGPRGAGGYTF	-	TRBD1	TRBV30	TRBJ1-2
TGTGCCAGCAGCTCCCTCCGGGGCTACGAGCAGTACTTC	CASSSLRGYEQYF	-	-	TRBV5-6	TRBJ2-7
TGTGCCTGGACGGAGTCTGGTCTCGTTGCCGGGGAGCTGTTTTTT	CAWTESGLVAGELFF	-	-	TRBV30	TRBJ2-2
TGTGCCAGCAGCCCTGGGACTGCTGAGTTCCACTTT	CASSPGTAEFHF	few	-	TRBV7-9	TRBJ1-6
TGTGCCAGTAGTATCGGGGGGGGAGGCAATCAGCCCCAGCATTTT	CASSIGGGGNQPQHF	-	-	TRBV19	TRBJ1-5
TGTGCCAGCAGTTCCTATCGACAGGTGAACACTGAAGCTTTCTTT	CASSSYRQVNTEAFF	-	-	TRBV27	TRBJ1-1
TGTGCCACCAGCAGAGGTAGGGCCCACGGGGAAAAACTGTTTTTT	CATSRGRAHGEKLFF	-	-	TRBV15	TRBJ1-4
TGTGCCAGCAGTCCCAGGGGATTCAGTGAAAAACTGTTTTTT	CASSPRGFSEKLFF	-	-	TRBV6-5	TRBJ1-4
TGTGCCAGAAGCTTCCAGGGCCACTATGGCTACACCTTC	CARSFQGHYGYTF	-	-	TRBV5-3	TRBJ1-2
TGTGCCAGCAGTCACGGTCTACTTCCACCCGGTGAGGAGCTGTTTTTT	CASSHGLLPPGEELFF	-	-	TRBV5-4	TRBJ2-2
TGTGCCAGCAGCTTGGCCGCGTCAGGGGCTCAGCCCCAGCATTTT	CASSLAASGAQPQHF	-	-	TRBV5-6	TRBJ1-5
TGTGCCAGCAGTGGCGTAGCGGCTCTGAGGGAGACCCAGTACTTC	CASSGVAALRETQYF	-	-	TRBV2	TRBJ2-5
TGCAGCGTCTTGACAGGGACCACCGGGGAGCTGTTTTTT	CSVLTGTTGELFF	once	TRBD1	TRBV29-1	TRBJ2-2
TGTGCCAGCAGCTCCAGGACAGGGAGGAACACTGAAGCTTTCTTT	CASSSRTGRNTEAFF	-	TRBD1	TRBV5-4	TRBJ1-1
TGTGCCAGCAGCTTAACCCCGACAGGGATCTATGGCTACACCTTC	CASSLTPTGIYGYTF	-	TRBD1	TRBV7-3	TRBJ1-2
TGTGCCATCAGTGAGAAAGCTCCGGGGGAGCTGTTTTTT	CAISEKAPGELFF	-	-	TRBV10-3	TRBJ2-2
TGTGCCGGAAAACCGGTCACAGATACGCAGTATTTT	CAGKPVTDTQYF	-	-	TRBV30	TRBJ2-3
TGTGCCAGCAGCTCTGGCGGGAGCTTTGCAGATACGCAGTATTTT	CASSSGGSFADTQYF	-	TRBD2	TRBV6-4	TRBJ2-3
TGCGCCAGCAGCCCAGGGCCTAGTAAGACTTCCTACGAGCAGTACTTC	CASSPGPSKTSYEQYF	once	-	TRBV5-1	TRBJ2-7
TGTGCCAGCACTCCAGGTGGGGACACCGGGGAGCTGTTTTTT	CASTPGGDTGELFF	-	-	TRBV6-5	TRBJ2-2
TGTGCCAGCAGCCGGGGGACACAAGAGACCCAGTACTTC	CASSRGTQETQYF	-	-	TRBV7-2	TRBJ2-5
TGTGCCAGCAGCATAGCCGGTGGAGCGGGGGAGACCCAGTACTTC	CASSIAGGAGETQYF	once	TRBD2	TRBV6-5	TRBJ2-5
TGTGCCAGCAGGCCGGGACAGGGGTCGAGTGGCTACACCTTC	CASRPGQGSSGYTF	-	TRBD1	TRBV6-5	TRBJ1-2
TGTGCCAGCAGCCCACTGGGTTACAATGAGCAGTTCTTC	CASSPLGYNEQFF	-	-	TRBV7-9	TRBJ2-1
TGCGCCAGCAGACGAGGACAGGGTAGTGGCTACACCTTC	CASRRGQGSGYTF	-	TRBD1	TRBV5-1	TRBJ1-2
TGTGCCAGTAGGGACAGTAATAATTCACCCCTCCACTTT	CASRDSNNSPLHF	-	TRBD1	TRBV2	TRBJ1-6
TGTGCCAGCAGTGAACGGAACAGGCCGTCCTACGAGCAGTACTTC	CASSERNRPSYEQYF	-	-	TRBV25-1	TRBJ2-7
TGTGCCAGCAGCTTAGCCCCTGGCTCTGGAAACACCATATATTTT	CASSLAPGSGNTIYF	once	-	TRBV11-2	TRBJ1-3
TGTGCCAGTAGTCCCAAAGGACTAGCGGGGCAAGAGACCCAGTACTTC	CASSPKGLAGQETQYF	-	TRBD2	TRBV19	TRBJ2-5
TGCAGCGTTGAAACAGGGGAGGTATATGGCTACACCTTC	CSVETGEVYGYTF	-	TRBD1	TRBV29-1	TRBJ1-2
TGCGCCAGCAGCCTAACAGGGGGTCTGGCAGATACGCAGTATTTT	CASSLTGGLADTQYF	-	TRBD1	TRBV4-1	TRBJ2-3
TGCGCCAGCAGCGATACGGGACTAGCGGGAGACGAGCAGTACTTC	CASSDTGLAGDEQYF	-	TRBD2	TRBV5-1	TRBJ2-7